This T cell receptor beta chain was sequenced for a study of cytomegalovirus exposure and HLA in healthy donors. Overall study findings and caveats: Published work reported that the classifier diagnosed cytomegalovirus status with high specificity and sensitivity. A later analysis showed TCR association rates differing by HLA locus, peaking at DRB1 and lowest at HLA-C. TCR beta chains numbering approximately 150 were designated cytomegalovirus-associated. Because they were indistinguishable, some V segments, including TRBV6-2 and TRBV6-3, were excluded.

The CDR3 consists of 13 residues. Trimming shortened V by 3 bases and J by 8 bases, and 14 bases separated the two germline ends. Germline CDR1 SGHNT, CDR2 YYREEE (reference sequence). Note on this clone: The antigen is undetermined.

Primers for the PCR totalled 60 Vbeta and 13 Jbeta. The assay was immunoSEQ multiplex PCR, and TCRdb's table has in-frame clones only and misses some. In the table there are approximately 110,000 clones, about 80% of which are singletons. The TCR originated in a female donor in good health and CMV-seropositive. This sequence joins TRBV5-4 and TRBJ1-1; D remains ambiguous. Sequencing used PBMCs. CDR3 bases: TGTGCCAGCAGCTCAAGGGAGGCGCCAGAAGCTTTCTTT. Encoded protein: CASSSREAPEAFF.